The sequence of this TCR beta chain was determined in a study of identical twins. CDR3 length equals 14 residues. The germline CDR1 and CDR2 sequences are MDHEN and SYDVKM. Germline trimming cut 8 bases from V and 4 bases from J; bases unmatched to any gene: 3. This clonotype occurred a few times. TCRdb re-derived calls from the 5' RACE reads in MiXCR, one entry per CDR3 protein. The sample includes about 530,000 distinct CDR3 sequences, 20% to 25% of them seen just once. The data were also submitted as part of a second study, on yellow fever vaccine responses in identical twins.

The chain carries TRBV28 and TRBJ2-2; 11 nucleotides agree with TRBD1. Sequenced sample: CD4+ T cells sorted from blood. This sequence was found in a woman aged 18-29 years in good health. CDR3 amino acids: CASGQGARTGELFF. In DNA, the CDR3 is TGTGCCAGCGGACAGGGGGCGCGCACCGGGGAGCTGTTTTTT.